This T cell receptor (beta chain) came from a study of cytomegalovirus exposure and HLA in healthy donors. On this clone itself: The target antigen is unknown.

General study findings and limits: In a later analysis, TCR beta V- and J-gene trimming was associated with a missense DCLRE1C variant. Reported findings show TCR beta sequences accurately forecast HLA-A and HLA-B alleles in most subjects.

Trimming shortened V by 4 bases and J by 4 bases, and 14 bases separated the two germline ends. This CDR3 has 15 residues. Germline V gene sequence: CDR1 SEHNR, CDR2 FQNEAQ (reference sequence). The study ran its PCR with 60 Vbeta and 13 Jbeta primers. Original methodology: Later analysis identified tens of millions of unique TCR beta chains, about 10 million shared. Here immunoSEQ multiplex PCR was the method, and the copy in TCRdb shows in-frame clones only, minus some. V and J calls plus clone size are reproduced from that table; the DNA served to infer D and trimming. The sample consists of 90,000 to 100,000 clones, 80% to 90% of them appearing once. Healthy bone marrow donors supplied every sample.

The sample taken for sequencing was PBMCs. The source of this sequence is a man in his forties or fifties in good health and CMV-seronegative. V gene TRBV7-9 combines with J gene TRBJ1-5, with TRBD1 as a possible D gene (6 bases). The CDR3 is CASSSGQQGNQPQHF. Written as DNA, the CDR3 is TGTGCCAGCAGCTCAGGACAGCAGGGGAATCAGCCCCAGCATTTT.